This T cell receptor beta chain emerged from a study of control samples from healthy donors and cancer patients. The CDR3 runs to 12 residues. The germline CDR1 and CDR2 sequences are MNHEY and SVGAGI. V lost 3 bases, J lost 10 bases, and 10 bases lay in between. This table comes from immunoSEQ multiplex PCR, and its TCRdb copy is limited to in-frame clones, with some not included. The sample records roughly 180,000 clones, about 94% being singletons. The sequence was collected from a woman aged 60-75 years in good health. The sample was blood. The genes are TRBV6-5 and TRBJ1-5, with D unresolved. The CDR3 protein is CASSYPLGPQHF. The DNA of the CDR3 is TGTGCCAGCAGTTATCCCCTGGGTCCCCAGCATTTT.